The rows below give T cell receptor beta chains drawn from one sample of a study of technical replicates of blood from a handful of donors. Clones were sequenced by immunoSEQ multiplex PCR, and TCRdb holds only the in-frame ones, with some missing. Among over 70,000 clones listed, 95% to 97% were seen once. Sequenced input: T cells isolated from PBMCs. These receptors were collected from a human donor in good health. CDR3s include the opening cysteine and the closing phenylalanine or tryptophan.

TRBV6-5	TRBJ1-2	15	CASSYRTGANYGYTF
TRBV5-1	TRBJ1-1	15	CASSSPGGRNTEAFF
TRBV13	TRBJ2-1	16	CASKPSGISYYNEQFF
TRBV5-1	TRBJ2-1	13	CASSFLLGSEQFF
TRBV5-4	TRBJ2-5	18	CASSLESSGSLGMRTQYF
TRBV4-2	TRBJ1-2	17	CASSQIPGQGTGTGYTF
TRBV7-9	TRBJ1-5	17	CASSSDRGRIFNQPQHF
TRBV6-6	TRBJ2-7	16	CASSWDGTPIHYEQYF
TRBV28	TRBJ1-1	13	CASSLPPGTEAFF
TRBV6-4	TRBJ2-7	16	CASSELPAGEFSEQYF
TRBV9	TRBJ2-1	16	CAGSVGTGIRFNEQFF
TRBV5-4	TRBJ2-7	13	CASSAGHQYEQYF
TRBV13	TRBJ2-3	18	CASSLSNRGDKWTDTQYF
TRBV4-1	TRBJ1-2	15	CASSLRADRAGGYTF
TRBV14	TRBJ1-5	13	CASSQDLWGPQHF
TRBV28	TRBJ2-1	15	CATHIEPSGSNEQFF
TRBV27	TRBJ1-1	17	CASSLRSRVGANTEAFF
TRBV28	TRBJ1-2	14	CASSFIPEGYGYTF
TRBV9	TRBJ2-3	15	CASSVVNRGTDTQYF
TRBV27	TRBJ1-5	13	CASSFSGNQPQHF
TRBV6-5	TRBJ1-4	14	CASSLTTTNEKLFF
TRBV7-2	TRBJ2-3	14	CASSLYAGLDTQYF
TRBV7-2	TRBJ2-6	17	CASRAWGGLSGANVLTF
TRBV11-2	TRBJ1-1	16	CASRDPRGLGGTEAFF
TRBV11-2	TRBJ2-7	17	CASSFGQVGTYFYEQYF
TRBV2	TRBJ2-3	14	CASTLAGREDTQYF
TRBV4-1	TRBJ1-3	17	CASSRQGWVLNGNTIYF
TRBV5-1	TRBJ2-2	14	CASSLRGGNGELFF
TRBV7-3	TRBJ2-7	15	CASSLGTGGYYEQYF
TRBV9	TRBJ2-7	14	CASSALLADYEQYF
TRBV7-9	TRBJ2-5	16	CASSPPWGVNQETQYF
TRBV5-1	TRBJ2-3	18	CASSLIVLRTDYTDTQYF
TRBV7-3	TRBJ2-2	15	CASRPTGGSTGELFF
TRBV5-5	TRBJ1-1	14	CASSLPGGNTEAFF
TRBV28	TRBJ1-2	13	CASSLNRGNGYTF
TRBV2	TRBJ1-1	13	CASSQDRDAEAFF
TRBV29-1	TRBJ1-2	13	CSVEADRVYGYTF
TRBV19	TRBJ2-3	17	CASSIDLAASSTDTQYF
TRBV28	TRBJ2-3	17	CASTGQHITASTDTQYF
TRBV27	TRBJ2-3	15	CASSAPGQSIDTQYF
TRBV19	TRBJ1-2	13	CASSPGGNYGYTF
TRBV6-1	TRBJ2-7	13	CASGTGISYEQYF
TRBV2	TRBJ1-2	18	CASRTHRDRGRILRGYTF
TRBV7-9	TRBJ2-1	16	CASSLAWRAHYNEQFF
TRBV5-1	TRBJ2-5	15	CASSEEAGGSGTQYF
TRBV6-5	TRBJ2-7	14	CASRPGGSQGTEYF
TRBV21-1	TRBJ1-2	12	CASSTDTYGYTF
TRBV2	TRBJ1-2	12	CASLEVGYGYTF
TRBV18	TRBJ2-5	17	CASSPRVSEGGWETQYF
TRBV6-1	TRBJ1-5	13	CASSELQNQPQHF
TRBV5-4	TRBJ1-5	18	CASSRPGQENHSNQPQHF
TRBV4-2	TRBJ1-5	15	CASSQEQGDHQPQHF
TRBV11-1	TRBJ2-7	14	CASSLRHGAYEQYF
TRBV7-9	TRBJ2-2	14	CASRKGGNTGELFF
TRBV18	TRBJ2-6	19	CASSTPPGQGSSGANVLTF
TRBV18	TRBJ1-2	13	CASSPDRFYGYTF
TRBV4-1	TRBJ2-3	14	CASTRTSGTDTQYF
TRBV27	TRBJ2-7	12	CASSLSGDEQYF
TRBV7-3	TRBJ2-2	19	CASSLAVDRPDASTGELFF
TRBV28	TRBJ2-7	16	CASFPRVRQGNSEQYF